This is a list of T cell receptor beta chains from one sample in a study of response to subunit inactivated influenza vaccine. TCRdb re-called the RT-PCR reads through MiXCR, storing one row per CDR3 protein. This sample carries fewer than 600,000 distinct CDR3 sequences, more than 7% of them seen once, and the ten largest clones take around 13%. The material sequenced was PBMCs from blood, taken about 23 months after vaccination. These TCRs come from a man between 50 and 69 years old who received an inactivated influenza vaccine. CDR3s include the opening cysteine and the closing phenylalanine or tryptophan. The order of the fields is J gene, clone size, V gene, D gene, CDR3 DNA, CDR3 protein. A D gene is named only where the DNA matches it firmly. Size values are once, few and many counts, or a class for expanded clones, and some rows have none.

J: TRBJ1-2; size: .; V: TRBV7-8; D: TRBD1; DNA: TGTGCCAGCAGCCTGGACAGGGGCCGATATGGCTACACCTTC; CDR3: CASSLDRGRYGYTF
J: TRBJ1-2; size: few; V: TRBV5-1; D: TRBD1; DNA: TGCGCCAGCCGGCCAGACAGGGAATATGGCTACACCTTC; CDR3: CASRPDREYGYTF
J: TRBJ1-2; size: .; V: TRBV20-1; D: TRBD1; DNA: TGCAGTGCTAGTTCCAGGGGGCTTGGCTACACCTTC; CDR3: CSASSRGLGYTF
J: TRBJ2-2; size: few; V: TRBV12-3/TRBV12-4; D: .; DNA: TGTGCCAGCAGTATGGGGGCGTTCGCCGGGGAGCTGTTTTTT; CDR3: CASSMGAFAGELFF
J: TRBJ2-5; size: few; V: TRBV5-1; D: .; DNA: TGCGCCAGCAGCTTGATCCCTCCACAAGAGACCCAGTACTTC; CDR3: CASSLIPPQETQYF
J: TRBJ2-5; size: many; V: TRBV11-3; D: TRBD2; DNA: TGTGCCAGCAGCTTAGTCGGAGGGGGGACTAGCGGGAAAGAGACCCAGTACTTC; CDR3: CASSLVGGGTSGKETQYF
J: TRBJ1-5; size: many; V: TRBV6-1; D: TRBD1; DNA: TGTGCCTCGAAACAGGGGAATGATCAGCCCCAGCATTTT; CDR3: CASKQGNDQPQHF
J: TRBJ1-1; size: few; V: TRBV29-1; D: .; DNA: TGCAGCGTTGAAGGGCGAGGCACAACTGAAGCTTTCTTT; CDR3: CSVEGRGTTEAFF
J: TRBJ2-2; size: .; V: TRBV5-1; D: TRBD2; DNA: TGCGCCAGCAGCTTGGTTGCGGGAGGGGCAGGCACCGGGGAGCTGTTTTTT; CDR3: CASSLVAGGAGTGELFF
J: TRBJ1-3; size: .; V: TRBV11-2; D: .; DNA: TGTGCCAGCAGCTTCCCGGGGTCCCACACCATATATTTT; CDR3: CASSFPGSHTIYF
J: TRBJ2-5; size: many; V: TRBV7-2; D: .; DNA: TGTGCCAGCAGCTTCGCGCTAGGTGTGGAGACCCAGTACTTC; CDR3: CASSFALGVETQYF
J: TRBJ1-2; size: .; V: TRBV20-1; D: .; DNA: TGCAGTGCTAGACCCCCCAGGGCCACCAACTATGGCTACACCTTC; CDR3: CSARPPRATNYGYTF
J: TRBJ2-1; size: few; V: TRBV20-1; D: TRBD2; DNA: TGCAGTGCTAGAGGACTAGCGACGAGGAGTGAGCAGTTCTTC; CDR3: CSARGLATRSEQFF
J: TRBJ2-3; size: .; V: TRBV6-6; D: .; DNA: TGTGCCAGCGGCCAGTTGAGCACAGATACGCAGTATTTT; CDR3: CASGQLSTDTQYF
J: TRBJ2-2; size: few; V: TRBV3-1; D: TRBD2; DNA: TGTGCCAGCAGCCAAGGAGCGGGAGTGGCAGAGGAGCTGTTTTTT; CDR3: CASSQGAGVAEELFF
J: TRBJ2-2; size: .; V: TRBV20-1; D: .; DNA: TGCAGTGCCTCGCCGACCACTAGCTTCACCGGGGAGCTGTTTTTT; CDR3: CSASPTTSFTGELFF
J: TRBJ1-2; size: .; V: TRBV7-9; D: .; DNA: TGTGCCAGCAGCCCAACCTTTGAACAGGAGAACTATGGCTACACCTTC; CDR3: CASSPTFEQENYGYTF
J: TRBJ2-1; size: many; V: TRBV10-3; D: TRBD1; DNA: TGTGCCATCAGTGAGCCGAGACAGGGGGGCTCCTACAATGAGCAGTTCTTC; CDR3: CAISEPRQGGSYNEQFF
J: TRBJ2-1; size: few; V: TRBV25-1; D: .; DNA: TGTGCCAGCACAGGGGGGGGATACAATGAGCAGTTCTTC; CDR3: CASTGGGYNEQFF
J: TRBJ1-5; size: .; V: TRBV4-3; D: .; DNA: TGCGCCAGCAGCCAAGATCCCAGCAATCAGCCCCAGCATTTT; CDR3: CASSQDPSNQPQHF
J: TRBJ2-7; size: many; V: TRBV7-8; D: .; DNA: TGTGCCAGCAGCTTAGGGGACGCGGCAGAGCAGTACTTC; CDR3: CASSLGDAAEQYF
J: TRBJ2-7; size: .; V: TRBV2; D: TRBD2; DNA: TGTGCCAGCAGTGTTAGCGGGAGTTCCGAGCAGTACTTC; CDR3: CASSVSGSSEQYF
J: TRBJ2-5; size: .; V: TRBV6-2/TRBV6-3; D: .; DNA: TGTGCCAGCAGTTTCGCGAACAGTAAAGAGACCCAGTACTTC; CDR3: CASSFANSKETQYF
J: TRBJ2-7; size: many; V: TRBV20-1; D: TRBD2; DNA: TGCAGTGCTTTCGGGCCACTAGCGGGAGTAGGGCATTACTTC; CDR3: CSAFGPLAGVGHYF
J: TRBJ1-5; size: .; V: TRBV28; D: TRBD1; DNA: TGTGCCAGCAACATTAACGGACAGGGTAGACAGCCCCAGCATTTT; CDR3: CASNINGQGRQPQHF
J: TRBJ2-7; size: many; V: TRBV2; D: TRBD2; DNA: TGTGCCAGCCGGGGGGGGTCCTACGAGCAGTACTTC; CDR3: CASRGGSYEQYF
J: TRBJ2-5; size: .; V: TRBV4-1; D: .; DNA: TGCGCCAGCAGCCAAGACCTGACCCAAGAGACCCAGTACTTC; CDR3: CASSQDLTQETQYF
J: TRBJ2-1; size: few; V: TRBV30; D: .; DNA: TGTGCCTCAAGAGTTCGCACAGCTGAGCAGTTCTTC; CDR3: CASRVRTAEQFF
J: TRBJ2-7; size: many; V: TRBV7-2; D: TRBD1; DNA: TGTGCCAGCGGTCCCCCGGGGACAGGGGCCGAGCAGTACTTC; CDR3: CASGPPGTGAEQYF
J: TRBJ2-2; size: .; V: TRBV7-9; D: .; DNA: TGTGCCAGCAGCGAACCCACAGGTCCGAACACCGGGGAGCTGTTTTTT; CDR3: CASSEPTGPNTGELFF
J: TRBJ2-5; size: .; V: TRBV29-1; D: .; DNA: TGCAGCGTTGAAGAAGGTTTCCAGGAGACCCAGTACTTC; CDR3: CSVEEGFQETQYF
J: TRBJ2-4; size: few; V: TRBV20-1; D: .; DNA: TGCAGTGCTACAGACAGAGGGAAGGGATCCAAAAACATTCAGTACTTC; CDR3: CSATDRGKGSKNIQYF
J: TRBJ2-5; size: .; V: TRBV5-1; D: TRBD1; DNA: TGCGCCAGCAGCTCCTCCGGGACAGAAGAGACCCAGTACTTC; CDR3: CASSSSGTEETQYF
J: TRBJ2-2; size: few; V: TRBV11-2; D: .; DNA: TGTGCCACCCGAGGGACGCGACTAAGCGGGGAGCTGTTTTTT; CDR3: CATRGTRLSGELFF
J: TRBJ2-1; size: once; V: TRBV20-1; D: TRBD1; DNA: TGCAGTGCTAAGCCGGGACAGGGCTACAATGAGCAGTTCTTC; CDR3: CSAKPGQGYNEQFF
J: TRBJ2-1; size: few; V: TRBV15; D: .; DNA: TGTGCCACCAGCTGGGACTTATATACCTACAATGAGCAGTTCTTC; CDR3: CATSWDLYTYNEQFF
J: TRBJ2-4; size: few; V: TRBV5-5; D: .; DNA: TGTGCCAGCAGCGCGGGACAACTAGCCAAAAACATTCAGTACTTC; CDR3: CASSAGQLAKNIQYF
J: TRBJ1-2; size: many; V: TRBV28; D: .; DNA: TGTGCCAGCAGTTTCACCTATGGCTACACCTTC; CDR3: CASSFTYGYTF
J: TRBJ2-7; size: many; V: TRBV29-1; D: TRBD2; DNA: TGCAGCGTTACAACGGGGGGCGAGCAGTACTTC; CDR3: CSVTTGGEQYF
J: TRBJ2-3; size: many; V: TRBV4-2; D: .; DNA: TGTGCCAGCACCCCCGGGACTGGGGGATTCACAGATACGCAGTATTTT; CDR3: CASTPGTGGFTDTQYF